Below, 22 T cell receptor beta chains from the same sample are listed, as sequenced in a study of tumor and adjacent non-tumor tissue in lung cancer. RNA was extracted from bulk tissue without any cell sorting. Distant lung tissue was collected more than 3 cm away from the tumor edge. TCRbeta libraries were built with three rounds of nested PCR, modified from ARM-PCR. TCRdb reprocessed the multiplex PCR reads with MiXCR, giving one entry per CDR3 protein. The data contain about 100,000 distinct CDR3 sequences, about 60% of them singletons. What was sequenced was distant non-tumor lung tissue. These receptors were obtained from a man aged 25 to 40 with non-small cell lung cancer.

On this clonotype itself: Compared with germline, one end of the junction differs, possibly owing to a read error. The chain couples TRBV20-1 to TRBJ2-1; D is perhaps TRBD1 or TRBD2 (6 bases each). The germline gives CDR1 DFQATT, CDR2 SNEGSKA (reference sequence). CDR3 size: 16 residues. The CDR3 is CTALDTLTRGRGEQFF. CDR3 nucleotides: TGCACTGCTTTAGATACGCTGACTAGGGGGAGAGGAGAGCAGTTCTTC.

A word on this clonotype: An end of the junction differs from the germline gene, which may be a read error. This chain connects TRBV20-1 to TRBJ2-1; perhaps TRBD2 as D (6 bases). Germline V gene sequence: CDR1 DFQATT, CDR2 SNEGSKA (reference sequence). This CDR3 has 15 amino acids. For the CDR3, the DNA is TGCAATGCTAGAGATCAAGGAGGGGTGCGCAATGAGCAGCTCTTC. Protein product: CNARDQGGVRNEQLF.

As to this clonotype: Because the CDR3 is missing its conserved closing phenylalanine or tryptophan, this is likely a read error. CDR3 bases: TGTGCCAGCAGTTACAATAGCCCGACCAGGAGCACCTATAATTCACCCCTCCACCTT. Translated: CASSYNSPTRSTYNSPLHL. The chain joins TRBV6-5 to TRBJ1-6; D is ambiguous. V lost 2 bases and J 2 bases, leaving 19 bases between the germline ends. This CDR3 comprises 19 residues. CDR1 is MNHEY, CDR2 SVGAGI, per germline.

The chain recombines TRBV11-2 with TRBJ2-7; D unresolved. The CDR3 is 16 residues long. The germline V and J ends were trimmed by 9 bases and 6 bases, with 27 bases remaining between them. CDR1 SGHAT and CDR2 FQNNGV come from the germline V gene. In nucleotides, the CDR3 is TGTGCCAGTAACTCAACCCGTGGCGTAGTGGATGGCGAGCAGTACTTC. It encodes CASNSTRGVVDGEQYF.

In this sample, this clonotype turned up once. One end of the junction varies from germline; a read error may be responsible. The chain employs TRBV11-2 and TRBJ2-1; 7 bases are shared with TRBD2. This CDR3 is 15 amino acids long. The germline V gene has CDR1 SGHAT and CDR2 FQNNGV. As DNA, the CDR3 is TGTGCCAGGAGCTTGACCAGCGGGACCTACAATGAGCAGTTCTTC. It yields the protein CARSLTSGTYNEQFF.

Note on this clonotype: The junction departs from germline at one end; a sequencing error may be responsible. This chain joins TRBV9 and TRBJ2-7; D is perhaps TRBD1 (6 bases). Germline V gives CDR1 SGDLS, CDR2 YYNGEE. The CDR3 extends over 15 amino acids. The CDR3 sequence is CASSVAPGDFYEQYF. In DNA, the CDR3 is TGTGCCAGCAGCGTAGCGCCAGGGGATTTCTACGAGCAATACTTC.

This clonotype was observed many times. This chain connects TRBV6-5 to TRBJ1-1; D gene uncertain. Germline V lookup: CDR1 MNHEY, CDR2 SVGAGI. Trimming shortened V by 8 bases and J by 1 base, and 14 bases separated the two germline ends. The CDR3 runs 14 residues. As DNA, the CDR3 is TGTGCCAGCCTAATATCGCAGGCGAACACTGAAGCTTTCTTT. It specifies CASLISQANTEAFF.

This clonotype has only one observation. DNA for the CDR3: TGCGCCAGCAGCATTCAAAGGAATCAGCCCCAGCATTTT. Translated, it gives CASSIQRNQPQHF. The chain joins TRBV5-1 to TRBJ1-5, with D uncertain. V lost 4 bases and J 4 bases, leaving 9 bases between the germline ends. Germline V CDR1 and CDR2: SGHRS, YFSETQ. CDR3 length equals 13 residues. The whole variable domain, filled in from reference TRBV5-1 and TRBJ1-5, reads KAGVTQTPRYLIKTRGQQVTLSCSPISGHRSVSWYQQTPGQGLQFLFEYFSETQRNKGNFPGRFSGRQFSNSRSEMNVSTLELGDSALYLCASSIQRNQPQHFGDGTRLSIL.

The chain uses TRBV29-1 and TRBJ2-1; D is possibly TRBD1 or TRBD2 (7 bases each). The CDR3 is 13 amino acids. Germline V gene data show CDR1 as SQVTM and CDR2 as ANQGSEA. Trimming left V 7 bases short and J 9 bases short, with 19 bases between. This chain's CDR3 is CSAARQGEGEQFF. The CDR3 DNA sequence: TGCAGCGCAGCCAGGCAGGGGGAGGGTGAGCAGTTCTTC.

For this clonotype: The conserved closing phenylalanine or tryptophan is absent in this CDR3, likely reflecting a read error. This chain connects TRBV12-3 or TRBV12-4 to TRBJ1-5; TRBD1 agrees at 7 bases. The CDR3 consists of 14 residues. CDR3 in amino acids: CANSLQGSNQPQHL. The CDR3 DNA reads TGTGCCAACAGTTTACAGGGGAGCAATCAGCCCCAGCATTTA.

The chain uses TRBV6-5 and TRBJ2-3, with 8 bases aligning to TRBD2. The CDR3 spans 15 residues. Germline V gene sequence: CDR1 MNHEY, CDR2 SVGAGI. V dropped 6 bases and J dropped 4; count of bases not matched to a gene: 9. CDR3 protein: CASSLGGGTPDTQYF. The CDR3 DNA follows: TGTGCCAGCAGCCTTGGCGGGGGGACGCCAGATACGCAGTATTTT.

This clonotype was detected a few times. Sequence at one end of the junction differs from germline and may be a read error. The chain links TRBV11-1 to TRBJ2-1; D is undetermined. CDR3 size: 13 residues. Germline V gene data show CDR1 as SGHAT and CDR2 as FQDESV (reference sequence). The CDR3 is CASSFSPSDEQFF. In nucleotides, the CDR3 is TGTGCCAGCAGCTTCTCTCCGTCGGATGAGCAGTTCTTT.

This clonotype occurred many times. V and J are TRBV6-6 and TRBJ2-5; D might be TRBD1 (5 bases). The V end lost 8 bases, the J end lost 2 bases, and 15 bases lay between the germline ends. The CDR3 length is 14 residues. CDR1 MNHNY and CDR2 SVGAGI come from the germline V gene (reference sequence). CDR3 bases: TGTGCCAGCCTCAATACAGGCCCTCAAGAGACCCAGTACTTC. Its protein is CASLNTGPQETQYF.

A remark on this clonotype: A read error may explain this, as a much larger clone is one base away. J is TRBJ2-4 and V is TRBV30; 9 bases fit TRBD1. Germline V CDR1 and CDR2: GTSNPN, SVGIG (reference sequence). This CDR3 contains 16 residues. V trimming: 2 bases; J trimming: 8 bases; junction bases outside the gene matches: 13. CDR3 region: CAWSPPGQGVGDIQYF. The CDR3 DNA is TGTGCCTGGAGTCCTCCGGGACAGGGAGTGGGAGACATTCAGTACTTC.

The chain employs TRBV11-1 and TRBJ2-7, with D perhaps matching TRBD2 (6 bases). The V end was cut by 11 bases, the J end by 10 bases, with 30 bases between. This CDR3 has 15 residues. The germline CDR1 and CDR2 sequences are SGHAT and FQDESV (reference sequence). DNA for the CDR3: TGTGCCTGCAACTTAGAGTCCACCGGGACTCGGGACCAGTACTTC. Translating it yields CACNLESTGTRDQYF.

This rearrangement joins TRBV20-1 to TRBJ2-3; D is possibly TRBD1 or TRBD2 (5 bases each). V was shortened by 8 bases and J by 14 bases, with 23 bases between the two germline ends. Germline loops: CDR1 DFQATT, CDR2 SNEGSKA (reference sequence). The CDR3 loop spans 12 amino acids. Written as DNA, the CDR3 is TGCAGTATGATGGGACGGGCAGATACTCGGTATTTT. This codes for CSMMGRADTRYF.

The chain employs TRBV29-1 and TRBJ2-1; 9 nucleotides match TRBD2. This CDR3 is 16 amino acids long. Germline CDR1 SQVTM, CDR2 ANQGSEA. Trimming at V came to 2 bases and at J to 0 bases, leaving 5 bases not matched to a gene. This CDR3 reads CSVELRAGGSYNEQFF. CDR3 nucleotides: TGCAGCGTTGAATTGAGAGCGGGAGGCTCCTACAATGAGCAGTTCTTC.

This clonotype came up a few times. The junction departs from the called germline gene at one end, perhaps through a read error. This chain connects TRBV4-1 to TRBJ2-7; D might be TRBD2 (6 bases). This CDR3 is 16 amino acids long. Germline CDR1 is MGHRA and CDR2 is YSYEKL. The chain's CDR3 is CASIQDERGGTYDQYF. The CDR3 DNA reads as TGCGCCAGCATCCAAGATGAGAGGGGAGGTACGTACGATCAGTACTTC.

The rearrangement links TRBV11-1 to TRBJ2-4, with D unresolved. Germline V lookup: CDR1 SGHAT, CDR2 FQDESV (reference sequence). This CDR3 comprises 15 residues. V was pared by 5 bases and J by 2 bases, with 13 bases between. The CDR3 bases are TGTGCCAGCAGCGCGGACCGACTGTCCAAAAACATTCAGTACTTC. This encodes CASSADRLSKNIQYF.

For this clonotype: A read error may be the cause here, since a much bigger clone is one base away. The gene calls are TRBV12-3 or TRBV12-4 and TRBJ2-7; 12 bases line up with TRBD2. The CDR3 is 16 amino acids. CDR3 loop: CVSSSSTSGRRYEQYF. For the CDR3, the DNA is TGTGTCAGCAGTTCCTCCACTAGCGGGAGGAGGTACGAGCAGTACTTC.

The table lists this clonotype with many counts. The genes are TRBV5-4 and TRBJ2-7; 11 bases match TRBD1. With 4 bases clipped from V and 4 bases from J, the junction kept 7 bases outside the gene matches. This CDR3 is built from 15 residues. The V gene's germline CDR1 is SGHNT and CDR2 YYREEE (reference sequence). This CDR3 is CASSAGQGALYEQYF. The CDR3 DNA reads TGTGCCAGCAGCGCCGGACAGGGGGCCCTTTACGAGCAGTACTTC.

As to this clonotype: An end of the junction does not agree with germline; a read error may underlie this. The chain is built from TRBV12-3 or TRBV12-4 and TRBJ2-7, with 7 bases fitting TRBD1. The CDR3 consists of 14 residues. CDR3 sequence reads: CTSTRDSPSYEQYF. The CDR3 bases are TGTACCAGTACCCGGGACAGTCCCTCCTACGAGCAGTACTTC.